This paragraph covers one T cell receptor beta chain sequence. The antigen is undetermined. The data were taken from a study of T cells in lung cancer brain metastases. Study-wide results and limits: Few clones were shared between paired lesions (mean Morisita about 0.24); most were lesion-specific. Unique productive clones were significantly fewer in brain metastases: median around 1,500 versus 5,000.

The CDR3 is 12 amino acids. V gave up 2 bases and J gave up 6 bases, with 6 bases separating them. Germline CDR1 and CDR2: SGHRS and YFSETQ. Some clones are missing from TCRdb's copy, which holds only in-frame ones; the method was immunoSEQ multiplex PCR. This sample yields some 7,000 clones, of which roughly 89% are seen a single time; 4.9% belongs to the top ten. Sequencing input: tumor tissue from the primary lung tumor. The V gene is TRBV5-1, the J gene TRBJ1-5; D remains ambiguous. The TCR comes from a man between 45 and 60 years old with non-small cell lung cancer. The CDR3: CASSLGSQPQHF. The CDR3 DNA is TGCGCCAGCAGCTTAGGTTCTCAGCCCCAGCATTTT.